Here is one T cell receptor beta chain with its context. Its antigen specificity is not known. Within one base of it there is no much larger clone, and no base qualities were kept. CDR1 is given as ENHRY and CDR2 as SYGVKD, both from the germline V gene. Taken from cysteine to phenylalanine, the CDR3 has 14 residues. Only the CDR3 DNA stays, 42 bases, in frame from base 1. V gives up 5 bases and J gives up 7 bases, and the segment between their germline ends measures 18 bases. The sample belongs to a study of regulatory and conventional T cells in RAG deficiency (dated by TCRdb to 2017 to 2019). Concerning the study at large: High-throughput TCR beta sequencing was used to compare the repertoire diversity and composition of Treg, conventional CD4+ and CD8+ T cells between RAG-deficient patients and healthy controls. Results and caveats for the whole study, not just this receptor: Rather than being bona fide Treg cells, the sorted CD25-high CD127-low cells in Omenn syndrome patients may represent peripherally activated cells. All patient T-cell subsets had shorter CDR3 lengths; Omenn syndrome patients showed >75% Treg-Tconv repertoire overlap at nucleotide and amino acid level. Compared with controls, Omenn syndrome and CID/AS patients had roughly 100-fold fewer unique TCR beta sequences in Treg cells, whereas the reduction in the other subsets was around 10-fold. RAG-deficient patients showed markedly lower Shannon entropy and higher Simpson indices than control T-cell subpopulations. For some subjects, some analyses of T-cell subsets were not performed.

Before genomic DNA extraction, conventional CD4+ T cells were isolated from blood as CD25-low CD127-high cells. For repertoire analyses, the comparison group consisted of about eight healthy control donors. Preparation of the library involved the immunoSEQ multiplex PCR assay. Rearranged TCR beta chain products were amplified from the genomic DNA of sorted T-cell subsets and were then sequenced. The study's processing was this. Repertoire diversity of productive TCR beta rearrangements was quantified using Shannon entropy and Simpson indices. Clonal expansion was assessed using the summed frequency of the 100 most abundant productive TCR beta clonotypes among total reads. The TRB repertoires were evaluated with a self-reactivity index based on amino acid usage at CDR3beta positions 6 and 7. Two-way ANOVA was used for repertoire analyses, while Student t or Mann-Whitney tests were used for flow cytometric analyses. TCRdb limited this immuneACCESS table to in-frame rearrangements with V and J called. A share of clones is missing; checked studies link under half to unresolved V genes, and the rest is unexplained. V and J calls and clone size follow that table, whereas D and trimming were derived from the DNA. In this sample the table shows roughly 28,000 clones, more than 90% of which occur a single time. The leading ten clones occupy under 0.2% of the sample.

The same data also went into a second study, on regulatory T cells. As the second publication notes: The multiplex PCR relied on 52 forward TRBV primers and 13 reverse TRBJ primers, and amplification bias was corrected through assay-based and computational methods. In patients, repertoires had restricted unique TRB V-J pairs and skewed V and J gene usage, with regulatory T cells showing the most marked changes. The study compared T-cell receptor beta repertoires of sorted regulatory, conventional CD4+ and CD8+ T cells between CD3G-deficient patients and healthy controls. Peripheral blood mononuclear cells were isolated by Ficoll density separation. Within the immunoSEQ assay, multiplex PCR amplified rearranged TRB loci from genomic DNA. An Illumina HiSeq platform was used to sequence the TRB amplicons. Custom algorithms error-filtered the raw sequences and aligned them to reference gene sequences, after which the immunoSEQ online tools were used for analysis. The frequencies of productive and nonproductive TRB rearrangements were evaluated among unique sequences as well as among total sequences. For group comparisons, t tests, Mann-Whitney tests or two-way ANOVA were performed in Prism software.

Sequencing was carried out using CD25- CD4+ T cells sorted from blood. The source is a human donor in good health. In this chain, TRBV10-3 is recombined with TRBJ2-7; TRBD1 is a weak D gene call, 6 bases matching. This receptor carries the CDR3 CAISPGDRTWEQYF. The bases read TGTGCCATCAGTCCAGGGGATCGCACGTGGGAGCAGTACTTC.